The source of this T cell receptor beta chain is a study of shared clonotypes between healthy human individuals. Study findings and constraints: Naive subsets tended to show greater estimated richness than memory subsets. Approximately 5.1% was the fraction of naive CD4 clonotypes found shared across several donors. Sequencing depth was a factor that was expected to affect clonotype sharing among donors.

Notes on this clone: The antigen is not known.

Clones were read by immunoSEQ multiplex PCR, and TCRdb kept only the in-frame ones, dropping some. The data contain about 2 million clones, roughly 96% of them singletons. The V segment lost 6 bases and the J segment 6 bases; nucleotides outside the gene matches: 7. CDR1 and CDR2 (germline): MNHEY, SVGAGI. The length of the CDR3 is 14 residues. This clonotype originated in a man between 18 and 29 years old in good health. Sequencing was carried out using naive CD4+ T cells sorted from blood. Subset specified: CD45RA+ positively selected. The J gene is TRBJ2-2, the V gene TRBV6-5; 7 bases agree with TRBD2. For the CDR3, the DNA is TGTGCCAGCAGCTTAATTGGGGGGGCCGGGGAGCTGTTTTTT. This sequence encodes CASSLIGGAGELFF.